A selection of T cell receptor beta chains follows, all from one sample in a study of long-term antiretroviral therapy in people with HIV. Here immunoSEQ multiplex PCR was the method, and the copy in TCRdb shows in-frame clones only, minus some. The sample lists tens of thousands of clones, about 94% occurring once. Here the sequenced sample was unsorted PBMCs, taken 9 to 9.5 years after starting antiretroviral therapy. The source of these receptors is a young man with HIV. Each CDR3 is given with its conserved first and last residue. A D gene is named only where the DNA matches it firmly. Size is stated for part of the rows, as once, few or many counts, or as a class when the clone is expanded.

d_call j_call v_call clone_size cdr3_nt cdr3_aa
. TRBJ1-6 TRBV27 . TGTGCCAGCAGTCCCACACCGAGCTCCTATAATTCACCCCTCCACTTT CASSPTPSSYNSPLHF
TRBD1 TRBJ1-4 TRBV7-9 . TGTGCCAGCAGCTCTCGGGGAGGGGGCAGTTATGAAAAACTGTTTTTT CASSSRGGGSYEKLFF
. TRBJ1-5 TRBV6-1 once TGTGCCAGCAGCGCTAATAGCAATCAGCCCCAGCATTTT CASSANSNQPQHF
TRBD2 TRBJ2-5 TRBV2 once TGTGCCAGCAGTGAAGGACTAGCGTCTGAACAAGAGACCCAGTACTTC CASSEGLASEQETQYF
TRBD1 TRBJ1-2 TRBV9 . TGTGCCAGCAGCGTAGGGGGTAGGGGGCCGAGGGATGGCTACACCTTC CASSVGGRGPRDGYTF
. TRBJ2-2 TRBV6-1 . TGTGCCAGCAGTGAACGGGGGCGTTTCGGGGAGCTGTTTTTT CASSERGRFGELFF
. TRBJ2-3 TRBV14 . TGTGCCAGCAGCCAATTCGGAGGGGGGACCACAGATACGCAGTATTTT CASSQFGGGTTDTQYF
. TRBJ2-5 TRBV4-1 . TGCGCCAGCATTACAGACAGGATCCATAGGGAGACCCAGTACTTC CASITDRIHRETQYF
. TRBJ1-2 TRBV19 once TGTGCCAGTAGACATGACGTCTATGGCTACACCTTC CASRHDVYGYTF
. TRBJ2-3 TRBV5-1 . TGCGCCAGCAGCTTGGCCGGGCACGGAGATACGCAGTATTTT CASSLAGHGDTQYF
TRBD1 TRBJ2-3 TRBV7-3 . TGTGCCAGCAGCTTAGGGACAGGGGGAAGCACAGATACGCAGTATTTT CASSLGTGGSTDTQYF
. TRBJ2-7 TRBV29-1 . TGCAGCATTAGGGACACCCCCTACGAGCAGTACTTC CSIRDTPYEQYF
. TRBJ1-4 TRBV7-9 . TGTGCCAGCAGCCCCAACGCGGGGCCTAATGAAAAACTGTTTTTT CASSPNAGPNEKLFF
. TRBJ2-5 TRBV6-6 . TGTGCCAGCAGTTACGTGGGTGCTCAAGAGACCCAGTACTTC CASSYVGAQETQYF
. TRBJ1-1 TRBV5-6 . TGTGCCAGCACCCCAGATTTGGAGGGGGATATGAACACTGAAGCTTTCTTT CASTPDLEGDMNTEAFF
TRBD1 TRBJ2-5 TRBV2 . TGTGCCAGCAGCGCGACAGGGGAAGAGACCCAGTACTTC CASSATGEETQYF
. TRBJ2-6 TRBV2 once TGTGCCAGCAGTTATCAGGGCTCTGGGGCCAACGTCCTGACTTTC CASSYQGSGANVLTF
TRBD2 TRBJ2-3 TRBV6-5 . TGTGCCAGCAGTGGGATGGGCGGGGGGGCAGATACGCAGTATTTT CASSGMGGGADTQYF
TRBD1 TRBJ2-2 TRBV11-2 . TGTGCCAGCACCCAACAGGGGGCAGCAGCCGGGGAGCTGTTTTTT CASTQQGAAAGELFF
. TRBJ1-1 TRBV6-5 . TGTGCCAGCAGTTACTCGAGTACAGTTGAAGCTTTCTTT CASSYSSTVEAFF
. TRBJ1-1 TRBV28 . TGTGCCAGCAGTTTATGGGGGAACACTGAAGCTTTCTTT CASSLWGNTEAFF
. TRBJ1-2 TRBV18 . TGTGCCAGCTCCACCGGTCAGGCCACGTATGGCTACACCTTC CASSTGQATYGYTF
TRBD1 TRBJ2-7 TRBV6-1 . TGTGCCAGCAGTGAGGGGACAGGACGCACCTACGAGCAGTACTTC CASSEGTGRTYEQYF
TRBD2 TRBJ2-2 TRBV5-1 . TGCGCCAGCAGGTCGCTAGCGGACACCGGGGAGCTGTTTTTT CASRSLADTGELFF
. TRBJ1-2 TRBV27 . TGTGCCAGCACGACGATAAATGGGGCTAACTATGGCTACACCTTC CASTTINGANYGYTF
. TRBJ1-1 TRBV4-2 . TGTGCCAGCAGCCAAGGCGTGGGTGAAGCTTTCTTT CASSQGVGEAFF
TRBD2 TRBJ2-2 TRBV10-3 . TGTGCCATCAGTGATCCTAGCGGGTCGGTAAACACCGGGGAGCTGTTTTTT CAISDPSGSVNTGELFF
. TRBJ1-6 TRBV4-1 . TGCGCCAGCAGCCAAGACCTAGATTCAGATAAATATAATTCACCCCTCCACTTT CASSQDLDSDKYNSPLHF
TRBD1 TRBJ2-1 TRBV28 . TGTGCCAGCAGTTCCCCGGACAGGGGGGCCTACAATGAGCAGTTCTTC CASSSPDRGAYNEQFF
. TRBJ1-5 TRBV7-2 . TGTGCCAGCAGCTTAGCTGGCTCTCTCAATCAGCCCCAGCATTTT CASSLAGSLNQPQHF
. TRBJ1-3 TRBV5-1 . TGCGCCAGCATGGGGGTCGGAAACACCATATATTTT CASMGVGNTIYF
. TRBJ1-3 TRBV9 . TGTGCCAGCAGCGTACAGGGTGCTGGAAACACCATATATTTT CASSVQGAGNTIYF
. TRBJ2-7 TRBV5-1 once TGCGCCAGCAGCACCCCTAATTCCTACGAGCAGTACTTC CASSTPNSYEQYF
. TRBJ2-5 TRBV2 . TGTGCCAGCGCGCGGGTACAGGGGAGGGACGAGACCCAGTACTTC CASARVQGRDETQYF
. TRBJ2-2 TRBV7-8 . TGTGCCAGCAGCTTCCCCGGGGAGCTGTTTTTT CASSFPGELFF
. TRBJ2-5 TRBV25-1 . TGTGCCAGCAGTCGGGGGAACCAAGAGGGTCAGTACTTC CASSRGNQEGQYF
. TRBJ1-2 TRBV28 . TGTGCCACATACCAAACAGCGTCTCACTATGGCTACACCTTC CATYQTASHYGYTF
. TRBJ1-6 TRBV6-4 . TGTGCCAGCAGTGCAAACTCCTATAATTCACCCCTCCACTTT CASSANSYNSPLHF
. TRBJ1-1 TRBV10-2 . TGCGCCAGCAGTGAGTCCCAGCTCTCGGGCACTGAAGCTTTCTTT CASSESQLSGTEAFF
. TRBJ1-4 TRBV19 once TGTGCCAGTAGTAGTCAAACGCGTAATGAAAAACTGTTTTTT CASSSQTRNEKLFF
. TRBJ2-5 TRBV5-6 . TGTGCCAGCCACAGGGGAGGACAAGAGACCCAGTACTTC CASHRGGQETQYF
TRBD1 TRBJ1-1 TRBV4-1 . TGCGCCAGCAGCCAGATATGGGGACAGGGGACGAACACTGAAGCTTTCTTT CASSQIWGQGTNTEAFF
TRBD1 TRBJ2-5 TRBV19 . TGTGCCAGTAGTATCGCTACCGGGACAGGGGGGGAGACCCAGTACTTC CASSIATGTGGETQYF